The clone carrying this T cell receptor (beta chain) was detected a few times. Using its own MiXCR run on the RT-PCR reads, TCRdb lists one record per CDR3 protein. The top ten hold about 3.9% of the sample, which has almost 700,000 distinct CDR3 sequences, 13% to 15% seen once. The sequenced sample was memory CD4+ T cells from blood. The source of this sequence is a female donor in good health, serving as a healthy control.

CDR3 coding DNA: TGTGCCAGCAGCTTCTCGGCGGGAGGGTACGAGCAGTACTTC. Protein sequence: CASSFSAGGYEQYF. The chain links TRBV7-2 to TRBJ2-7; 9 bases agree with TRBD2. CDR1 and CDR2 from the germline V gene are SGHTA and FQGNSA. Germline trimming cut 3 bases from V and 4 bases from J; bases unmatched to any gene: 4. The CDR3 runs to 14 residues. Based on the CDR3 plus reference TRBV7-2 and TRBJ2-7, the full variable domain is GAGVSQSPSNKVTEKGKDVELRCDPISGHTALYWYRQSLGQGLEFLIYFQGNSAPDKSGLPSDRFSAERTGGSVSTLTIQRTQQEDSAVYLCASSFSAGGYEQYFGPGTRLTVT.